This TCR beta chain appears in the sequencing data of a study of T cells in Graves' hyperthyroidism and ophthalmopathy. This clonotype was seen repeatedly, ten times or more. The CDR3 runs 15 residues. Per germline, CDR1 MNHNS and CDR2 SASEGT. Trimming left V 5 bases short and J 3 bases short, with 13 bases between. TCR beta CDR3 sequences were amplified from RNA transcripts. HTBI primers drove first-round RT-PCR of the TCR CDR3. Each CDR3 protein gets one entry after TCRdb re-called the multiplex PCR reads with MiXCR. This sample yields about 480,000 distinct CDR3 sequences, of which approximately 15% are seen a single time; 17% belongs to the top ten. Graves' hyperthyroidism without ophthalmopathy progression within 18 months was termed stable.

The V gene is TRBV6-1, the J gene TRBJ1-4; TRBD1 is a possible D gene (5 bases). The receptor comes from a woman between 18 and 29 years old with Graves' hyperthyroidism. Sequenced: blood. CDR3 nucleotides: TGTGCCAGCAGTCCGGCGGGGCAAGCTAATGAAAAACTGTTTTTT. It codes for CASSPAGQANEKLFF.